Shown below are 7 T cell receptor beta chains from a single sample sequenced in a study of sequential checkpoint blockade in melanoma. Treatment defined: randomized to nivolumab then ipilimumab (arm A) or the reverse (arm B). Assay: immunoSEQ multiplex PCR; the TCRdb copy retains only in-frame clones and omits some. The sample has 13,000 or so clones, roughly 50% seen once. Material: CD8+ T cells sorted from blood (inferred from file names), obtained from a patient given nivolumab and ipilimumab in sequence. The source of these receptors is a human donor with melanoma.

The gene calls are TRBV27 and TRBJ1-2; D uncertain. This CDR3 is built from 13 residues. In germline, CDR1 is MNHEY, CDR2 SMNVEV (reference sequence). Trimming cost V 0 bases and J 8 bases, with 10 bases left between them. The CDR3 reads CASSLSAWSGYTF. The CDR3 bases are TGTGCCAGCAGTTTATCGGCCTGGTCGGGCTACACCTTC.

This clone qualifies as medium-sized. The chain's CDR3 is CASSPTGDNGYTF. DNA of the CDR3: TGTGCCAGTAGCCCGACAGGGGATAATGGCTACACCTTC. The V and J genes are TRBV19 and TRBJ1-2; 8 bases align to TRBD1. Germline CDR1 is LNHDA and CDR2 is SQIVND (reference sequence). The CDR3 runs 13 residues. The junction had 6 bases not matched to a gene; V was cut back by 6 bases and J by 6 bases.

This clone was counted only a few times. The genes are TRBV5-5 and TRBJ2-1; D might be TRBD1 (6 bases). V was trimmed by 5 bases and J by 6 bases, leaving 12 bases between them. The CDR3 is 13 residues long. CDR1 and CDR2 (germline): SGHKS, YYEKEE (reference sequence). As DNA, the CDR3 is TGTGCCAGCAGGCCCGGGACAAGCAATGAGCAGTTCTTC. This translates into CASRPGTSNEQFF.

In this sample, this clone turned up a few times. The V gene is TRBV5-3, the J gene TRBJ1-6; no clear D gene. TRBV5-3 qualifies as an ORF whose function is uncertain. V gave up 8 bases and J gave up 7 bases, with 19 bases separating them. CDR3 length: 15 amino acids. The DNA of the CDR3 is TGTGCCAGCAGACACCGGGGAGCAGCCAATTCACCCCTCCACTTT. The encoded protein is CASRHRGAANSPLHF.

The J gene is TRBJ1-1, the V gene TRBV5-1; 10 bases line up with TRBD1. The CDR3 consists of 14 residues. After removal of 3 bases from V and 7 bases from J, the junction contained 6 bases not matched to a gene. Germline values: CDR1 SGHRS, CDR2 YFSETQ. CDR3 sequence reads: CASSWVGTGDEAFF. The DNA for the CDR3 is TGCGCCAGCAGCTGGGTCGGGACAGGGGATGAAGCTTTCTTT.

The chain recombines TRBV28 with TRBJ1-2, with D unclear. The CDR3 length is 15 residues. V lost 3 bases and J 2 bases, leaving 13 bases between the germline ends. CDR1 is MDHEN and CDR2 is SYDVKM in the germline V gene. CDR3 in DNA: TGTGCCAGCAGTTTCATTGACATCATAAACTATGGCTACACCTTC. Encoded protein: CASSFIDIINYGYTF.

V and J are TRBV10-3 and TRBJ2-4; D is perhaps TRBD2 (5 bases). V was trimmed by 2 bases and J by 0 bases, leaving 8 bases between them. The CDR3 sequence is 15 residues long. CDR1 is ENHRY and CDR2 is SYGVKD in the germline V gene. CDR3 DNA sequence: TGTGCCATCAGTGAGGAGGCGGGAGCCAAAAACATTCAGTACTTC. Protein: CAISEEAGAKNIQYF.